This is a list of T cell receptor beta chains from one sample in a study of blood T cell repertoires in COVID-19. The data were produced by immunoSEQ multiplex PCR, yet TCRdb's version contains in-frame clones alone and is incomplete. Seen here are around 56,000 clones, more than 60% observed once, and the top ten hold less than 20%. Material for sequencing was peripheral blood. These receptors originate from a woman aged 50 to 60 with active or convalescent COVID-19. Both conserved end residues are part of each CDR3. A D gene is named only where the DNA matches it firmly. Rows give clone size only sometimes, using once, few, many, or a class for an expanded clone.

size,D,J,V,DNA,CDR3
few,-,TRBJ2-7,TRBV28,TGTGCCAGCAGTTCCCAGTCCTACGAGCAGTACTTC,CASSSQSYEQYF
-,-,TRBJ2-1,TRBV18,TGTGCCAGCTCACCCTTAGCCCAGAAGCAGTTCTTC,CASSPLAQKQFF
-,-,TRBJ2-7,TRBV12-3/TRBV12-4,TGTGCCAGCAGTTCTGGAGGCTACGAGCAGTACTTC,CASSSGGYEQYF
few,-,TRBJ2-7,TRBV2,TGTGCCAGCAGTTTATCCTATCAACAGGCCGAGCAGTACTTC,CASSLSYQQAEQYF
-,-,TRBJ1-1,TRBV2,TGTGCCAGCAATAGGAACACTGAAGCTTTCTTT,CASNRNTEAFF
many,-,TRBJ2-1,TRBV4-1,TGCGCCAGCAGCCAAGATGGGACAAACAATGAGCAGTTCTTC,CASSQDGTNNEQFF
-,-,TRBJ1-5,TRBV5-6,TGTGCCAGCAGCTCTGACAGGTTACAGCCCCAGCATTTT,CASSSDRLQPQHF
-,-,TRBJ2-1,TRBV9,TGTGCCAGCAGCGTAGTTGGAGTGGAGCAGTTCTTC,CASSVVGVEQFF
few,-,TRBJ2-1,TRBV29-1,TGCAGCGTTCACAAAAGCTCCTACAATGAGCAGTTCTTC,CSVHKSSYNEQFF
-,TRBD2,TRBJ2-5,TRBV2,TGTGCCAGCAGTTTCGGACCACGGGAGGCCCAGTACTTC,CASSFGPREAQYF
-,-,TRBJ2-1,TRBV6-1,TGTGCCAGCAGTGGCCGACTGGCAAGCTCCTACAATGAGCAGTTCTTC,CASSGRLASSYNEQFF
few,-,TRBJ1-4,TRBV18,TGTGCCAGCTCACCCCCTGGCGGCGAAAAACTGTTTTTT,CASSPPGGEKLFF
-,-,TRBJ2-7,TRBV27,TGTGCCAGCAGTTTAGGATGGGGGGGGCACGAGCAGTACTTC,CASSLGWGGHEQYF
-,-,TRBJ1-1,TRBV5-5,TGTGCCAGCAGCCTATTAAACAGTCGGGGGGGTACTGAAGCTTTCTTT,CASSLLNSRGGTEAFF
-,TRBD2,TRBJ2-1,TRBV15,TGTGCCACCAGCAGAGATGTAGCGGGGAACAATGAGCAGTTCTTC,CATSRDVAGNNEQFF
-,-,TRBJ2-3,TRBV20-1,TGCAGTGCTCACTTGGTAGATACGCAGTATTTT,CSAHLVDTQYF
-,TRBD2,TRBJ2-1,TRBV27,TGTGCCAGCAGTTTTAAGGCCCCCGCGACTAGCGGGAGGGATGAGCAGTTCTTC,CASSFKAPATSGRDEQFF
once,TRBD1,TRBJ2-3,TRBV7-9,TGTGCCAGCAGCCCCCAGGGGGTTAGCACAGATACGCAGTATTTT,CASSPQGVSTDTQYF
-,-,TRBJ2-1,TRBV7-9,TGTGCCAGCAGCTTAGACGCTGCGGGTGAGCAGTTCTTC,CASSLDAAGEQFF
-,TRBD2,TRBJ2-1,TRBV15,TGTGCCACCAGCAGAGGTAGCGGGGTCTACAATGAGCAGTTCTTC,CATSRGSGVYNEQFF
-,-,TRBJ2-1,TRBV12-5,TGTGCTAGTGGTTTGGTCTCCGGTGGGGAGGGGGGCTACAATGAGCAGTTCTTC,CASGLVSGGEGGYNEQFF
-,TRBD2,TRBJ2-1,TRBV3-1/TRBV3-2,TGTGCCAGCAGCCGGGTAGCGGGAGTCTACAATGAGCAGTTCTTC,CASSRVAGVYNEQFF
-,TRBD2,TRBJ2-3,TRBV24-1,TGTGCCACCAGTGATTTTACTAGCGGGAGGAGGTATTTT,CATSDFTSGRRYF
-,TRBD2,TRBJ2-3,TRBV11-2,TGTGCCAGCAGTTCTGGACTAGCGGGAATAGCAGATACGCAGTATTTT,CASSSGLAGIADTQYF
few,TRBD1,TRBJ2-7,TRBV25-1,TGTGCCAGCAGTGGACGACAGGGATTAAGCGAGCAGTACTTC,CASSGRQGLSEQYF
-,-,TRBJ2-5,TRBV5-1,TGCGCCAGCAGCCCTCACGACCTTGAGGGGACCCAGTACTTC,CASSPHDLEGTQYF
-,-,TRBJ2-2,TRBV5-4,TGTGCTATCGGTACTAGCCTATCCACCGGGGAGCTGTTTTTT,CAIGTSLSTGELFF
-,-,TRBJ2-6,TRBV7-9,TGTGCCAGCAGCTTAGGGGCAAGGGGGGGCTCTGGGGCCAACGTCCTGACTTTC,CASSLGARGGSGANVLTF
-,TRBD2,TRBJ2-1,TRBV19,TGTGCCAGTAGAAGACTAGCGGGCTACAATGAGCAGTTCTTC,CASRRLAGYNEQFF
-,TRBD2,TRBJ2-5,TRBV3-1/TRBV3-2,TGTGCCAGCAACCGCTGGACTAGCGGGGTTGAGACCCAGTACTTC,CASNRWTSGVETQYF
-,TRBD1,TRBJ1-6,TRBV30,TGTGCCACTCCGACAGGGCATAATTCACCCCTCCACTTT,CATPTGHNSPLHF
once,-,TRBJ1-2,TRBV29-1,TGCAGCGCCCGAGAATCTAACTATGGCTACACCTTC,CSARESNYGYTF
-,TRBD1,TRBJ2-2,TRBV18,TGTGCCAGCTCACCGGACAGGGCGAACACCGGGGAGCTGTTTTTT,CASSPDRANTGELFF
-,-,TRBJ2-7,TRBV2,TGTGCCAGCAGCGCGACTAGTCGCTCCTACGAGCAGTACTTC,CASSATSRSYEQYF
-,TRBD2,TRBJ2-5,TRBV14,TGTGCCAGCAGCCAGGGCCTAGCGGGGTGGGGTCAAGAGACCCAGTACTTC,CASSQGLAGWGQETQYF
few,-,TRBJ2-2,TRBV10-1,TGCGCCAGCAGTGAGTCCGGGGCCGGGGAGCTGTTTTTT,CASSESGAGELFF
-,TRBD2,TRBJ2-7,TRBV9,TGTGCCAGCAGCCCGGGACTAGGGGTCTACGAGCAGTACTTC,CASSPGLGVYEQYF
few,TRBD1,TRBJ2-3,TRBV10-3,TGTGCCACCGGGACAGGGAGTCGAGGCACAGATACGCAGTATTTT,CATGTGSRGTDTQYF
-,TRBD1,TRBJ1-1,TRBV10-3,TGTGCCAGCGCCGGACAGGGGGCAGGCACTGAAGCTTTCTTT,CASAGQGAGTEAFF
few,TRBD1,TRBJ2-1,TRBV2,TGTGCCAGCAGCCCATCACAGGGGTTTTACAATGAGCAGTTCTTC,CASSPSQGFYNEQFF
-,-,TRBJ2-5,TRBV18,TGTGCCAGCTCACGAGGGCAGAACCAAGAGACCCAGTACTTC,CASSRGQNQETQYF
-,-,TRBJ2-7,TRBV5-1,TGCGCCAGCAGCTTCGAGGCCGGGGTTAGGGAGCAGTACTTC,CASSFEAGVREQYF
-,-,TRBJ2-7,TRBV7-2,TGTGCCAGCAGCTTAGCGGCCGGAGAGCTCTCCTACGAGCAGTACTTC,CASSLAAGELSYEQYF
once,TRBD2,TRBJ2-5,TRBV28,TGTGCCAGCAGTTTACTCTTTGGACTAGGCCAAGAGACCCAGTACTTC,CASSLLFGLGQETQYF
-,TRBD1,TRBJ2-7,TRBV5-1,TGCGCCAGCAGCAGCTGGGACAGGACCTACGAGCAGTACTTC,CASSSWDRTYEQYF